The 20 T cell receptor beta chains presented below share a single source sample, sequenced in a study of T-cell reconstitution after alpha-beta-depleted transplantation in children. The authors prepared the TCRbeta library with unique molecular identifiers. TCRdb fed the PCR reads into MiXCR, producing one record per CDR3 protein. There are 210,000 or so distinct CDR3 sequences in the sample; approximately 11% occur only once, and approximately 30% lies in the top ten. This specimen consisted of PBMCs, obtained before TCRalphabeta/CD19-depleted stem cell transplant. Receptors originate from a child under two years old with acute myeloid leukemia, due to receive a stem cell transplant.

This clonotype was recorded at least ten times. The rearrangement joins TRBV11-3 to TRBJ1-3, with a possible D match to TRBD1 (5 bases). Germline V gene sequence: CDR1 SGHNT, CDR2 YENEEA. The CDR3 length is 14 residues. Trimming pared 1 base from V and 7 bases from J, leaving 11 bases between. This CDR3 is CASSLGPGLNTIYF. The DNA of the CDR3 is TGTGCCAGCAGCTTAGGACCAGGGCTGAACACCATATATTTT.

Many counts were recorded for this clonotype. J is TRBJ2-5 and V is TRBV3-1; 9 bases fit TRBD2. The CDR3 extends over 18 amino acids. J was trimmed by 1 base and V by 4 bases; bases with no gene match: 13. From germline, CDR1 is LGHDT and CDR2 YNNKEL (reference sequence). For the CDR3, the DNA is TGTGCCAGCAGCCCAACGACTAGCGGTATCCAAATCCAAGAGACCCAGTACTTC. The encoded protein is CASSPTTSGIQIQETQYF.

This clonotype has a count of ten or more. V gene TRBV4-1 combines with J gene TRBJ1-2, with 9 bases lining up with TRBD1. Germline lookup yields CDR1 MGHRA and CDR2 YSYEKL. The CDR3 has 16 residues. V shed 7 bases and J 5 bases; nucleotides not matched to a gene: 14. CDR3 protein: CASTTWDREVDYGYTF. The CDR3 DNA reads TGCGCCAGCACCACGTGGGACAGGGAGGTAGATTATGGCTACACCTTC.

This clonotype has at least ten counts. V usage is TRBV7-6 and J usage is TRBJ2-6; D unresolved. The CDR3 is 17 residues long. The V gene's germline CDR1 is SGHVS and CDR2 FNYEAQ. Trimming took off 3 bases at V and 0 bases at J, with 12 bases between the two ends. The CDR3 loop is CASSFVTGLSGANVLTF. In DNA form, the CDR3 reads TGTGCCAGCAGCTTCGTTACGGGTCTCTCTGGGGCCAACGTCCTGACTTTC.

This clonotype was found a few times. The gene calls are TRBV30 and TRBJ2-5, with D perhaps matching TRBD2 (6 bases). This CDR3 is built from 13 residues. Trimming took 4 bases from V and 6 from J, leaving 15 bases between them. CDR1 GTSNPN and CDR2 SVGIG come from the germline V gene (reference sequence). CDR3 DNA: TGTGCCTGGATGGCTAGCGTCGAAAAGACCCAGTACTTC. As protein: CAWMASVEKTQYF.

This clonotype has ten or more counts. This rearrangement joins TRBV12-3 or TRBV12-4 to TRBJ2-3; D possibly corresponds to TRBD2 (6 bases). This CDR3 has 14 amino acids. V was clipped by 1 base and J by 8 bases, with 13 bases between them. CDR3 amino acids: CASSLGSAGSTQYF. For the CDR3, the DNA is TGTGCCAGCAGTTTAGGGAGCGCCGGGAGTACGCAGTATTTT.

At least ten counts were recorded for this clonotype. The rearrangement links TRBV6-1 to TRBJ1-4; D not certain. Germline V CDR1 and CDR2: MNHNS, SASEGT. CDR3 length equals 14 residues. V gave up 6 bases and J gave up 0 bases, with 8 bases separating them. CDR3 bases: TGTGCCAGCAGAACGTATGCAACTAATGAAAAACTGTTTTTT. Amino acid sequence: CASRTYATNEKLFF.

At least ten counts were recorded for this clonotype. The chain joins TRBV24-1 to TRBJ1-2, with D hard to call. This CDR3 is 19 amino acids long. V lost 4 bases and J lost 4, with 27 bases in between. Per germline, CDR1 KGHDR and CDR2 SFDVKD. CDR3 DNA sequence: TGTGCCACCAGTGACCGTGCCCCGGTGTCAGACTCCAGCTTCTATGGCTACACCTTC. Its translation: CATSDRAPVSDSSFYGYTF.

This clonotype was seen ten or more times. This sequence joins TRBV7-3 and TRBJ1-1; unclear D gene. The CDR3 length is 13 residues. V lost 0 bases, J lost 2 bases, and 4 bases lay in between. Germline CDR1 is SGHTA and CDR2 is FQGTGA. The CDR3 is CASSLTHNTEAFF. The DNA of the CDR3 is TGTGCCAGCAGCTTAACTCACAACACTGAAGCTTTCTTT.

This clonotype was counted at least ten times. The chain recombines TRBV29-1 with TRBJ2-7; possible D gene TRBD1, 9 bases. This CDR3 region has 14 residues. The ends were cut back, 4 bases at V and 3 bases at J, with 16 bases in the middle. The germline CDR1 and CDR2 sequences are SQVTM and ANQGSEA. The CDR3 sequence is CSVVAGTGHYEQYF. Written as DNA, the CDR3 is TGCAGCGTTGTAGCGGGGACAGGGCACTACGAGCAGTACTTC.

This clonotype was counted many times. This chain uses TRBV6-1 with TRBJ1-5; no clear D gene. Trimming shortened V by 5 bases and J by 5 bases, and 10 bases separated the two germline ends. The CDR3 runs 13 residues. The germline V gene encodes CDR1 MNHNS and CDR2 SASEGT. CDR3 nucleotides: TGTGCCAGCAGTACGGGTTCCCATCAGCCCCAGCATTTT. As protein: CASSTGSHQPQHF.

This clonotype was recorded many times. The chain links TRBV5-1 to TRBJ2-3; 12 bases are a match to TRBD2. In germline, CDR1 is SGHRS, CDR2 YFSETQ. V lost 3 bases to trimming and J lost 2 bases; unmatched junction nucleotides: 4. The CDR3 runs 16 residues. This chain's CDR3 is CASSSGTSGHTDTQYF. The CDR3 nucleotides are TGCGCCAGCAGCTCCGGGACTAGCGGGCACACAGATACGCAGTATTTT. The full variable domain, its missing parts supplied by reference TRBV5-1 and TRBJ2-3, is KAGVTQTPRYLIKTRGQQVTLSCSPISGHRSVSWYQQTPGQGLQFLFEYFSETQRNKGNFPGRFSGRQFSNSRSEMNVSTLELGDSALYLCASSSGTSGHTDTQYFGPGTRLTVL.

This clonotype showed up just once. The rearrangement uses TRBV3-1 and TRBJ2-5; TRBD2 might be the D (7 bases). Trimming removed 0 bases from V and 4 bases from J, with 15 bases in between. This CDR3 comprises 16 residues. CDR1 is LGHDT and CDR2 is YNNKEL in the germline V gene (reference sequence). The CDR3 here is CASSQEVGGLGETQYF. As DNA, the CDR3 is TGTGCCAGCAGCCAAGAAGTGGGGGGGCTGGGAGAGACCCAGTACTTC.

In regard to this clonotype: A much larger clone differs from this one at a single base, so this may be a read error. The V and J genes are TRBV3-1 and TRBJ2-7; 14 bases map to TRBD2. Germline V gene lookup returns CDR1 LGHDT and CDR2 YNNKEL (reference sequence). Losses at the gene ends were 1 base for V and 5 bases for J; bases not matched to a gene: 13. CDR3 length: 19 residues. The CDR3 nucleotides read TGTGCCAGCAGCCAAGGTAGGTCCGGGACTAGCGGGAGAAAAAACGAGCAGTACTTC. Residues: CASSQGRSGTSGRKNEQYF.

Ten or more counts support this clonotype. The chain employs TRBV12-3 or TRBV12-4 and TRBJ1-1, with D unclear. Trimming shortened V by 3 bases and J by 7 bases, and 9 bases separated the two germline ends. The CDR3 runs to 12 residues. CDR3 sequence reads: CASSFPVGEAFF. The DNA for the CDR3 is TGTGCCAGCAGTTTCCCCGTGGGTGAAGCTTTCTTT.

V is TRBV29-1 and J is TRBJ2-7, with D possibly matching TRBD1 (5 bases). V was trimmed by 6 bases and J by 3 bases, leaving 12 bases between them. From germline, CDR1 is SQVTM and CDR2 ANQGSEA. The CDR3 spans 12 residues. The CDR3 region has the DNA TGCAGCGTGCAGGGCGGCGGCTACGAGCAGTACTTC. Amino acid sequence: CSVQGGGYEQYF.

This clonotype has a count of ten or more. The genes are TRBV5-1 and TRBJ2-5; 11 nucleotides match TRBD2. The germline V gene encodes CDR1 SGHRS and CDR2 YFSETQ. V was pared by 1 base and J by 2 bases, with 10 bases of the junction left unmatched. The CDR3 runs to 18 residues. The CDR3 is CASSLFLASGRRQETQYF. The DNA of the CDR3 is TGCGCCAGCAGCTTGTTTCTCGCTAGCGGGAGGCGACAAGAGACCCAGTACTTC. The variable domain in full, completed from reference TRBV5-1 and TRBJ2-5, reads KAGVTQTPRYLIKTRGQQVTLSCSPISGHRSVSWYQQTPGQGLQFLFEYFSETQRNKGNFPGRFSGRQFSNSRSEMNVSTLELGDSALYLCASSLFLASGRRQETQYFGPGTRLLVL.

As regards this clonotype: A much larger clone lies a single base off, so this may be a read error. Lacking the conserved final phenylalanine or tryptophan, this CDR3 likely reflects a read error. This chain joins TRBV20-1 and TRBJ2-3; TRBD1 matches at 8 bases. This CDR3 is built from 12 residues. The V segment lost 6 bases and the J segment 6 bases; nucleotides outside the gene matches: 5. CDR1 and CDR2 (germline): DFQATT, SNEGSKA (reference sequence). CDR3 region: CSARTGTDTQYY. The DNA for the CDR3 is TGCAGTGCAAGGACAGGGACCGATACGCAGTATTAT.

This clonotype was recorded many times. The chain carries TRBV4-2 and TRBJ2-1; possibly TRBD1 for D (5 bases). Trimming removed 3 bases at V and 9 bases at J, with 9 bases between. The length of the CDR3 is 12 residues. Per the germline V gene, CDR1 is LGHNA and CDR2 is YNFKEQ. CDR3 in amino acids: CASSHDRGEQFF. CDR3 nucleotide sequence: TGTGCCAGCAGCCATGATAGGGGTGAGCAGTTCTTC.

This clonotype was seen at least ten times. The J gene is TRBJ2-7, the V gene TRBV28; 7 bases agree with TRBD1. The CDR3 has 12 amino acids. Germline assignment: CDR1 MDHEN and CDR2 SYDVKM. V was clipped by 10 bases and J by 0 bases; unmatched bases: 3. This CDR3 reads CATRQGSYEQYF. The CDR3 bases are TGTGCCACCCGACAGGGCTCCTACGAGCAGTACTTC.